This T cell receptor (beta chain) was sequenced in a study of PD-1 blockade in classical Hodgkin lymphoma. Study-level results: Patients with an early start, nivolumab under 1 year after ASCT, were excluded.

The assay was immunoSEQ multiplex PCR, and TCRdb's table has in-frame clones only and misses some. The table records 75,000 to 100,000 clones, roughly 76% of them present only once. Of note for this clone: Its specificity is not known.

The V gene end was trimmed by 3 bases and the J gene end by 4 bases; junction bases not matched to a gene: 12. Germline V gene data show CDR1 as LGHNT and CDR2 as FRNRAP. The CDR3 length is 19 residues. All patients relapsed after autologous stem cell transplantation, and brentuximab vedotin exposure varied. Complete response, partial response or progressive disease was recorded as best response. The sequencing used peripheral blood mononuclear cells (PBMCs), collected before the second cycle of nivolumab. This sequence originates from a human donor with classical Hodgkin lymphoma. The rearrangement links TRBV12-5 to TRBJ2-1; 13 nucleotides agree with TRBD2. The CDR3 spells CASGLHSRGLAGLYNEQFF. The CDR3 DNA is TGTGCTAGTGGTTTACACTCCAGGGGACTAGCGGGACTTTACAATGAGCAGTTCTTC.